The clone carrying this T cell receptor (beta chain) was seen only once. Antigen: not known. With autoimmune disease history or systemic immunosuppression, patients were excluded. Libraries were prepared by immunoSEQ multiplex PCR; TCRdb keeps only in-frame clonotypes and omits some of them. The table includes about 32,000 clones, about 92% detected once. These data belong to a study of OX40 agonist ivuxolimab in advanced cancers. Study in general: The patients' treatment was ivuxolimab, an agonistic anti-OX40 (CD134) antibody. A diagnosis of hepatocellular carcinoma, melanoma, renal cell or head and neck cancer was present in dose-escalation patients.

Notes on the study in general: There was clonal expansion of CD4+ and CD8+ blood T cells by week 6 at 0.1 to 3.0 mg/kg.

The CDR3 is 14 residues long. CDR1 is SGHVS, CDR2 FQNEAQ, per germline. V lost 7 bases and J lost 1, with 13 bases in between. J is TRBJ1-1 and V is TRBV7-8, with D unclear. The material sequenced was CD4+ or CD8+ T cells sorted from blood, taken in a trial of the OX40 agonist ivuxolimab. The TCR sequence derives from an adult with an advanced solid tumor such as melanoma, head and neck, liver or kidney cancer. CDR3 nucleotide sequence: TGTGCCAGCACCTATGACAAGCAGAACACTGAAGCTTTCTTT. As protein: CASTYDKQNTEAFF.